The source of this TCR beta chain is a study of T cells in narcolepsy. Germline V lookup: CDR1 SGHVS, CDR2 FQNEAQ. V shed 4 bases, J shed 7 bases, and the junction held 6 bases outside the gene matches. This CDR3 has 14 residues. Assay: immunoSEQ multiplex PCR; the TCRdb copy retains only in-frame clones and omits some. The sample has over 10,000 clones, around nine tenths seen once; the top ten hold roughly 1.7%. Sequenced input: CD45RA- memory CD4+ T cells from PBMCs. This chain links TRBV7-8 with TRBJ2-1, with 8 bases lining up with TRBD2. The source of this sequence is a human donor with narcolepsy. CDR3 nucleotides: TGTGCCAGCAGCTCCGGGGGGGCGGATAATGAGCAGTTCTTC. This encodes CASSSGGADNEQFF.